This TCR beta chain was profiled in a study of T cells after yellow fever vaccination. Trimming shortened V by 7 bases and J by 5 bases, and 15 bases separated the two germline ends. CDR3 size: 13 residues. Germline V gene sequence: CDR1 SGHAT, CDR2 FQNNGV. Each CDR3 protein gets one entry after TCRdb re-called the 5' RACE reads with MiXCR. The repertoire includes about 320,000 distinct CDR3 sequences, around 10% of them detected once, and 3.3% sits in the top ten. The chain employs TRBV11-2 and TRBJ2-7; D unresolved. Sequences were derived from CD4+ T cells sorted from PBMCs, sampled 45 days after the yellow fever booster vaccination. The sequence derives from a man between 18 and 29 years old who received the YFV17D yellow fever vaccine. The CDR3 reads CASKYPGTNEQYV. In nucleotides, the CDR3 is TGTGCCAGCAAATATCCAGGCACGAACGAGCAGTACGTC.